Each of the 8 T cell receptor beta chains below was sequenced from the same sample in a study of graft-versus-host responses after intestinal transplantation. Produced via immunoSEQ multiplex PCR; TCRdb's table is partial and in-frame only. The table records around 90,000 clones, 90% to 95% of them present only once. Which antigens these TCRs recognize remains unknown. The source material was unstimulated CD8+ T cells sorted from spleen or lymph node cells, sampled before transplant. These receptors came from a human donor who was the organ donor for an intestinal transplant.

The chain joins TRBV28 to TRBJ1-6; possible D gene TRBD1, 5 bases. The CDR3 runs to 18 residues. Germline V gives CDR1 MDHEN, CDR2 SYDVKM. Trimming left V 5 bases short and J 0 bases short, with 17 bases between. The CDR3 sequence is CASSPRDSTSSYNSPLHF. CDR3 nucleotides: TGTGCCAGCAGTCCTCGAGACAGTACGAGCTCCTATAATTCACCCCTCCACTTT.

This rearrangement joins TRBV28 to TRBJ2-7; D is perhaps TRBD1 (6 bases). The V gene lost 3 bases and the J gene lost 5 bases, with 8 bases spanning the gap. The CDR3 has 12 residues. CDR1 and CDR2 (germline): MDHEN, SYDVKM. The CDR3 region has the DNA TGTGCCAGCAGTTTCGAGGGGGACGAGCAGTACTTC. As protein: CASSFEGDEQYF.

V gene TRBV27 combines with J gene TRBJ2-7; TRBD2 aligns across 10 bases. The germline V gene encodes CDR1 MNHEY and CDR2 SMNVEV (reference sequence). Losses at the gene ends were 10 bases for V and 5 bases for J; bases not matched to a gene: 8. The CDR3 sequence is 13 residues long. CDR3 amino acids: CATSAGGPHEQYF. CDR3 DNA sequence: TGTGCCACCTCAGCGGGAGGGCCCCACGAGCAGTACTTC.

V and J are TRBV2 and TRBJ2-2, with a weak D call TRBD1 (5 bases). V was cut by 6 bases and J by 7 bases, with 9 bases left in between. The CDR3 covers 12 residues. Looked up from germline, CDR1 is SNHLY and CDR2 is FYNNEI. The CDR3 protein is CASRGQGGELFF. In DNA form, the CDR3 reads TGTGCCAGCAGGGGGCAAGGCGGGGAGCTGTTTTTT.

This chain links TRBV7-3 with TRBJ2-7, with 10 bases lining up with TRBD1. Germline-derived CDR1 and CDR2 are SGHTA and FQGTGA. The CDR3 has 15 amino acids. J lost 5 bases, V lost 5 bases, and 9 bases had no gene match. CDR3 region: CASSTGQGEDDEQYF. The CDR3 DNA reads TGTGCCAGCAGCACAGGACAGGGGGAGGACGACGAGCAGTACTTC.

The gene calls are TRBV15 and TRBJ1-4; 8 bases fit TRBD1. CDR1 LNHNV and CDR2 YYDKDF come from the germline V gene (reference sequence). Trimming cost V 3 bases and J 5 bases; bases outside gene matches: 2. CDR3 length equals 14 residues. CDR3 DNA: TGTGCCACCAGCAGGGACAGGGTAAATGAAAAACTGTTTTTT. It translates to CATSRDRVNEKLFF.

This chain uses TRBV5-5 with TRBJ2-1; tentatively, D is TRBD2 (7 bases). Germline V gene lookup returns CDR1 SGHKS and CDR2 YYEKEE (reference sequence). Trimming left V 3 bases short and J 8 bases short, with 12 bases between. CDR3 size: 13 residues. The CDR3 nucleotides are TGTGCCAGCAGCTGGGTCGGGGGGCATGAGCAGTTCTTC. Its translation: CASSWVGGHEQFF.

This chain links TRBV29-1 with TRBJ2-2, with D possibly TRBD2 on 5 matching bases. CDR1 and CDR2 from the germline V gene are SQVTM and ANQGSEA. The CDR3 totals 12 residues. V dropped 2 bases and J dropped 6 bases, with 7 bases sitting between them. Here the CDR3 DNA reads TGCAGCGTTGAACCGGGGTCCGGGGAGCTGTTTTTT. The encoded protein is CSVEPGSGELFF.